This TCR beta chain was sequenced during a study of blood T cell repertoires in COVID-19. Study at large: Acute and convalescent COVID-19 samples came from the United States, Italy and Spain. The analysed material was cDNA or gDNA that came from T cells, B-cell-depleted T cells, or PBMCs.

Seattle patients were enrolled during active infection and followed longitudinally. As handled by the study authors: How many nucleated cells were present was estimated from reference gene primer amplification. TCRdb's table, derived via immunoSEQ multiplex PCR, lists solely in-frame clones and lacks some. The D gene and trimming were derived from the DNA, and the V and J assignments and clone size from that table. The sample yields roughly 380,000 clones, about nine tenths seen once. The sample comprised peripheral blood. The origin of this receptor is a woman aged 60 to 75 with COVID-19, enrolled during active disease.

CDR3 in amino acids: CSVSPRQGANYGYTF. As DNA, the CDR3 is TGCAGCGTCTCGCCTCGACAGGGGGCTAACTATGGCTACACCTTC. The rearrangement uses TRBV29-1 and TRBJ1-2; 9 bases fit TRBD1. The trim removed 6 bases at V and 0 bases at J, leaving 8 bases unmatched. The germline V gene has CDR1 SQVTM and CDR2 ANQGSEA. The CDR3 loop spans 15 amino acids.